This T cell receptor (beta chain) emerged from a study of T cells in Graves' hyperthyroidism and ophthalmopathy (dated by TCRdb to between 2018 and 2020). A note on the overall study: Peripheral blood samples were taken at initial diagnosis, before any treatment was given. To identify TCR V-J signatures that set the groups apart, the researchers used a discovery cohort of about a hundred patients, made up of 40 to 45 with Graves' ophthalmopathy and 55 to 65 with stable Graves' hyperthyroidism. Whether ophthalmopathy could be predicted prospectively was tested in an independent validation cohort made up of 18 to 20 hyperthyroidism patients plus 17 patients who later progressed to ophthalmopathy. The 90 to 100 discovery patients were randomly split 7:3 into training and test sets. Thyroid tissue and blood T-cell repertoires from roughly 6 Graves' hyperthyroidism patients were also compared in the study. Once sampling was done, hyperthyroidism patients were given methimazole at a starting dose of 30 mg daily, whereas ophthalmopathy patients were given high-dose intravenous methylprednisolone. TCR Vbeta CDR3 sequencing of 135 peripheral blood samples (43 ophthalmopathy, 75 to 80 hyperthyroidism and roughly 17 progressor patients) is reported in the paper.

In its sample, this clonotype was seen many times. What antigen it recognizes has not been identified. No per-base quality is available; no much larger clone lies one base away. Amplification of TCR beta CDR3 regions was carried out from RNA transcripts. The first round of RT-PCR for the TCR CDR3 was performed with the HTBI primer set and the Qiagen OneStep RT-PCR kit. Libraries were constructed in a second round of multiplex PCR, after which size selection and purification were performed. Sequencing of the libraries was done on an Illumina HiSeq2000 using paired-end 100 bp reads. In the paper's pipeline: SOAPnuke was used to process the raw data, throwing out any read that contained adapters or uncalled bases, had a mean Phred below 15, or lacked an exact constant-primer or identifier match. High-quality paired reads were merged using COPE v1.2.5, and each unique nucleotide sequence was defined as a clonotype. MiTCR v1.1 was used to align the clonotypes against IMGT TRBV, TRBD and TRBJ reference segments. Only V-J combinations with frequency above 0.0001, covering about 99% of repertoires, were analysed. A TCS score was defined as the ratio between F50 (clonal expansion) and ExV (chaos), using BLOSUM62-based TCRdist between CDR3 peptides within each V-J. Welch's t-statistics and random forest reduced just over 500 V-J features to 10 to 15, which were used in a naive Bayes classifier (R e1071). TCRdb reprocessed the public reads (quality trimming at Q25 with fastp, clone calling with MiXCR) and kept in-frame beta chains. CDR3 protein sequences are deduplicated, and each keeps its most common genes and DNA. V and J calls and clone size were set by TCRdb, not the authors. For this sample there are 250,000 to 300,000 distinct CDR3 sequences; approximately 13% appear just once. The ten largest clones capture approximately 7.9% of the sample.

Paper-wide results and their limitations: A model built on a 13 V-J signature distinguished ophthalmopathy from stable hyperthyroidism, reaching 85% to 90% sensitivity and 81.08% specificity in cross-validation and 80%/75% in testing. In validation, progression to ophthalmopathy was predicted by the model with more than 65% sensitivity and roughly 72% specificity, a median of approximately 6.5 months before onset. Most expanded thyroid clonotypes (frequency above 0.001) were also detected in blood, a finding suggesting that blood repertoires may reflect thyroid immune responses. No statistical method was used to fix the sample size in advance, and group allocation was not hidden from the investigators.

Graves' hyperthyroidism was defined as stable when no progression to ophthalmopathy occurred over 18 months of follow-up. Hyperthyroidism patients were newly diagnosed, had a disease duration of under 2 months, and were aged 18 to 65 years. Any patient with an uncontrolled infection, another autoimmune disease, pregnancy or lactation was excluded. Diagnoses relied on clinical symptoms, serum thyroxine and TRAb, thyroid ultrasound and orbital computed tomography. PBMCs were isolated from more than 8 ml of fresh peripheral blood by Ficoll-Paque density gradient centrifugation. Total RNA was extracted with Trizol reagent, and quality was checked on an Agilent 2100 Bioanalyzer. The CDR3 numbers 11 residues from cysteine through phenylalanine. The DNA shown is the 33-base CDR3, in frame from base 1. V and J are truncated by 4 bases and 10 bases respectively, leaving an intervening sequence of 11 bases. Sequences SGHRS (CDR1) and YFSETQ (CDR2) are obtained from the germline V gene.

The specimen was blood. Recombination joined TRBV5-1 with TRBJ1-2, with no D gene named confidently. The TCR originated in a woman aged 35 to 49 with Graves' hyperthyroidism. In nucleotides, the sequence is TGCGCCAGCAGCCACGGATTCGTCTACACCTTC. This gives the protein CASSHGFVYTF.